The rows below give T cell receptor beta chains drawn from one sample of a study of vaccination effects on CD4 cells after COVID-19. Repertoires were generated with immunoSEQ multiplex PCR, while TCRdb's copy carries only in-frame clones and drops some. Of roughly 34,000 clones listed, around 80% are singletons. What these receptors recognize is not known. The source was CD4+ T cells from PBMCs cultured with HCoV-NL63 spike peptides, collected after COVID-19 vaccination. These TCRs come from a human donor who received a COVID-19 vaccine. Some clones in this sample may be carry-over from other donors' samples. Both conserved end residues are part of each CDR3. The order of the fields is D gene, V gene, clone size, J gene, CDR3 protein, CDR3 DNA. A D gene is named only where the DNA matches it firmly. Only some rows state a clone size, as once, few, many or a class for expanded clones.

.,TRBV19,.,TRBJ2-1,CASSISLNEQFF,TGTGCCAGTAGTATAAGTTTGAATGAGCAGTTCTTC
.,TRBV4-3,.,TRBJ1-1,CASSQDRSLLEAFF,TGCGCCAGCAGCCAAGACAGGTCCCTCTTAGAAGCTTTCTTT
.,TRBV18,.,TRBJ2-5,CASSPLDRQETQYF,TGTGCCAGCTCACCACTAGATCGGCAAGAGACCCAGTACTTC
TRBD1,TRBV5-1,.,TRBJ1-5,CASSSGQGQPQHF,TGCGCCAGCAGCTCTGGACAGGGGCAGCCCCAGCATTTT
TRBD1,TRBV11-2,.,TRBJ2-5,CASSSHSGTGGRETQYF,TGTGCCAGCAGCTCACACTCCGGGACAGGGGGCCGGGAGACCCAGTACTTC
.,TRBV6-6,.,TRBJ1-2,CASSSQGNGYTF,TGTGCCAGCAGCTCCCAGGGGAACGGCTACACCTTC
TRBD1,TRBV15,.,TRBJ1-5,CATSRQGLSNQPQHF,TGTGCCACCAGCCGACAGGGCTTAAGCAATCAGCCCCAGCATTTT
.,TRBV7-9,.,TRBJ2-3,CASSKTITASTDTQYF,TGTGCCAGCAGCAAAACTATCACAGCTAGCACAGATACGCAGTATTTT
TRBD1,TRBV6-1,once,TRBJ1-5,CASSAWDRTTYSNQPQHF,TGTGCCAGCAGTGCATGGGACAGGACTACTTATAGCAATCAGCCCCAGCATTTT
.,TRBV6-4,.,TRBJ2-1,CASSQQPLGYNEQFF,TGTGCCAGCAGCCAACAGCCCTTAGGATACAATGAGCAGTTCTTC
TRBD1,TRBV4-3,.,TRBJ2-3,CASSQQGAMDTQYF,TGCGCCAGCAGCCAACAGGGGGCGATGGATACGCAGTATTTT
.,TRBV28,.,TRBJ1-6,CASSSASSSYNSPLHF,TGTGCCAGCAGTTCCGCCAGTAGCTCCTATAATTCACCCCTCCACTTT
.,TRBV21-1,.,TRBJ1-2,CASSKALDTRRGYTF,TGTGCCAGCAGCAAAGCGCTCGACACCCGCCGGGGCTACACCTTC
TRBD1,TRBV18,.,TRBJ1-2,CASSQGARYGYTF,TGTGCCAGCTCCCAGGGGGCGCGGTATGGCTACACCTTC
TRBD2,TRBV6-4,.,TRBJ2-3,CASSDHWTSGGPRDTQYF,TGTGCCAGCAGTGACCACTGGACTAGCGGGGGCCCTCGTGATACGCAGTATTTT
.,TRBV19,.,TRBJ1-5,CASSSSGRAFNQPQHF,TGTGCCAGTAGCTCCTCAGGGAGAGCCTTTAATCAGCCCCAGCATTTT
.,TRBV27,few,TRBJ2-3,CASRRLSDTQYF,TGTGCCAGCAGACGGCTGTCAGATACGCAGTATTTT
.,TRBV19,.,TRBJ2-1,CASSIRGAAQEQFF,TGTGCCAGTAGTATTAGGGGGGCCGCTCAGGAGCAGTTCTTC
.,TRBV18,once,TRBJ1-1,CASSPGLNTEAFF,TGTGCCAGCTCACCCGGTTTGAACACTGAAGCTTTCTTT
.,TRBV2,.,TRBJ1-5,CASNINGGGQPQHF,TGTGCCAGCAACATCAACGGGGGGGGTCAGCCCCAGCATTTT
TRBD1,TRBV27,once,TRBJ2-5,CASSYRGMETQYF,TGTGCCAGCAGCTACAGGGGAATGGAGACCCAGTACTTC
TRBD1,TRBV7-9,.,TRBJ2-6,CASSARQGTSGANVLTF,TGTGCCAGCAGCGCCCGACAGGGGACGAGTGGGGCCAACGTCCTGACTTTC
.,TRBV5-1,.,TRBJ2-3,CASRPVGVRSSTDTQYF,TGCGCCAGCCGCCCTGTTGGGGTACGCTCTAGCACAGATACGCAGTATTTT
TRBD1,TRBV19,.,TRBJ1-5,CASTDRGGRGPQHF,TGTGCCAGTACTGACAGGGGGGGACGGGGGCCCCAGCATTTT
.,TRBV28,.,TRBJ2-1,CASSPQTSFGSYNEQFF,TGTGCCAGCAGCCCACAAACTAGTTTTGGCTCCTACAATGAGCAGTTCTTC
.,TRBV19,.,TRBJ2-2,CASRRQINTGELFF,TGTGCCAGTAGGAGACAGATAAACACCGGGGAGCTGTTTTTT
.,TRBV24-1,.,TRBJ2-3,CATRGTTGTDTQYF,TGTGCCACCAGGGGTACTACGGGCACAGATACGCAGTATTTT
.,TRBV5-1,.,TRBJ2-1,CASSVKWTGGGEQFF,TGCGCCAGCAGCGTAAAGTGGACAGGAGGGGGTGAGCAGTTCTTC
TRBD2,TRBV9,.,TRBJ2-1,CASSVSWRGGYNEQFF,TGTGCCAGCAGCGTCAGCTGGCGGGGGGGCTACAATGAGCAGTTCTTC
TRBD1,TRBV24-1,.,TRBJ2-3,CATSDRTGGDTQYF,TGTGCCACCAGTGACCGGACAGGGGGGGATACGCAGTATTTT
TRBD2,TRBV14,.,TRBJ2-3,CASSLGLAGSADTQYF,TGTGCCAGCAGCCTAGGACTAGCGGGGTCGGCAGATACGCAGTATTTT
.,TRBV5-6,.,TRBJ2-5,CASSSGGGRWGTQYF,TGTGCCAGCAGCTCTGGAGGGGGGCGGTGGGGGACCCAGTACTTC
.,TRBV4-1,.,TRBJ2-3,CASSQEQASTDTQYF,TGCGCCAGCAGCCAAGAACAGGCTAGCACAGATACGCAGTATTTT
TRBD1,TRBV20-1,.,TRBJ1-1,CSAAGGTEAFF,TGCAGTGCGGCAGGGGGCACTGAAGCTTTCTTT
.,TRBV18,.,TRBJ2-6,CASSPYSGANVLTF,TGTGCCAGCTCACCCTACTCTGGGGCCAACGTCCTGACTTTC
.,TRBV5-1,.,TRBJ2-1,CASSSQGARGASYNEQFF,TGCGCCAGCAGCTCCCAGGGGGCGCGGGGGGCCTCCTACAATGAGCAGTTCTTC
.,TRBV24-1,.,TRBJ1-3,CAPASFLNTIYF,TGTGCCCCCGCATCGTTTTTAAACACCATATATTTT
.,TRBV5-4,.,TRBJ1-2,CASSFSKNYGYTF,TGTGCCAGCAGCTTTTCGAAAAACTATGGCTACACCTTC
.,TRBV6-2/TRBV6-3,.,TRBJ1-4,CASSTRVLKEKLFF,TGTGCCAGCAGCACGAGGGTCCTCAAAGAAAAACTGTTTTTT
.,TRBV5-1,few,TRBJ1-6,CASSPTRDTDNSPLHF,TGCGCCAGCAGCCCAACCCGGGACACAGATAATTCACCCCTCCACTTT
TRBD2,TRBV5-1,.,TRBJ2-1,CASSSTGTSGEQFF,TGCGCCAGCAGCTCGACCGGGACTAGCGGGGAGCAGTTCTTC
.,TRBV27,.,TRBJ1-2,CASRLGPGPYGYTF,TGTGCCAGCAGATTAGGACCGGGACCCTATGGCTACACCTTC
.,TRBV11-1,once,TRBJ2-1,CASSNRAPFFYNEQFF,TGTGCCAGCAGCAACAGGGCCCCTTTCTTTTACAATGAGCAGTTCTTC
.,TRBV5-1,.,TRBJ1-2,CASSPDGDYGYTF,TGCGCCAGCAGCCCCGACGGGGACTATGGCTACACCTTC